This is a list of T cell receptor beta chains from one sample in a study of cytomegalovirus exposure and HLA in healthy donors. The method was immunoSEQ multiplex PCR; TCRdb's version includes in-frame clones alone and lacks a portion of them. The profile shows about 100,000 clones, 76% of them singletons. What was sequenced was PBMCs. The receptors stem from a woman aged 45-65 years in good health and CMV-seropositive. CDR3s include the opening cysteine and the closing phenylalanine or tryptophan. Each record gives: J gene, D gene, V gene, clone size, CDR3 DNA, CDR3 protein. The D gene is left open where the match is weak. Only part of the rows carry a size: once, few, many, or a class if the clone is expanded.

>TRBJ1-1|NA|TRBV18|NA
TGTGCCAGCTCACCACCTCCTAACACTGAAGCTTTCTTT
CASSPPPNTEAFF
>TRBJ1-2|NA|TRBV21-1|once
TGTGCCCCCTATCGCGGCCACGGCAGGGCCAATGGCTACACCTTC
CAPYRGHGRANGYTF
>TRBJ2-5|NA|TRBV6-4|NA
TGTGCCAGCAGTGACTCGCCTGGGGCGACCCAGTACTTC
CASSDSPGATQYF
>TRBJ2-5|NA|TRBV27|NA
TGTGCCAGCAGTTTATCGAGGGGGGAGACCCAGTACTTC
CASSLSRGETQYF
>TRBJ1-4|NA|TRBV19|NA
TGTGCCAGTAGTCTACAGCAAGAAAAACTGTTTTTT
CASSLQQEKLFF
>TRBJ1-5|TRBD1|TRBV13|NA
TGTGCCAGCAGCTTACGAGGAAGGACAGGGGGCGTTTGGGATCAGCCCCAGCATTTT
CASSLRGRTGGVWDQPQHF
>TRBJ1-2|TRBD1|TRBV10-2|NA
TGCGCCAGCAGTGTAGCCGCGACAGGGAACTATGGCTACACCTTC
CASSVAATGNYGYTF
>TRBJ2-3|NA|TRBV5-1|NA
TGCGCCAGCAGCTTGACACAGCCATTCACAGATACGCAGTATTTT
CASSLTQPFTDTQYF
>TRBJ1-2|TRBD1|TRBV6-5|NA
TGTGCCAGCAGTTATTTACAGGGGGATGGCTACACCTTC
CASSYLQGDGYTF
>TRBJ2-7|NA|TRBV4-1|once
TGCGCCAGCAGCCAACAAGGGGGGGGGCCCTACGGGGAGCAGTACTTC
CASSQQGGGPYGEQYF
>TRBJ2-7|NA|TRBV11-2|NA
TGTGCCAGCAGCCGCGGGAAGGGTACCTACGAGCAGTACTTC
CASSRGKGTYEQYF
>TRBJ1-2|TRBD1|TRBV27|NA
TGTGCCAGCAGTTTATCTGGGGGACAGGGTAAAGGCTACACCTTC
CASSLSGGQGKGYTF
>TRBJ1-1|NA|TRBV7-9|NA
TGTGCCACCTCCCGAGGGCCCGACACTGAAGCTTTCTTT
CATSRGPDTEAFF
>TRBJ1-3|NA|TRBV7-9|few
TGTGCCACAGGGGACTCTGGAAACACCATATATTTT
CATGDSGNTIYF
>TRBJ1-5|TRBD1|TRBV6-1|NA
TGTGCCAGCAGTGAAGCATCAGGGGGTGTTAATCAGCCCCAGCATTTT
CASSEASGGVNQPQHF
>TRBJ1-1|NA|TRBV9|NA
TGTGCCAGCAGCGCAGACAGAGACACTGAAGCTTTCTTT
CASSADRDTEAFF
>TRBJ2-2|NA|TRBV7-8|once
TGTGCCAGCAGCCCCCAGCAGGGCATCACCGGGGAGCTGTTTTTT
CASSPQQGITGELFF
>TRBJ1-1|NA|TRBV27|NA
TGTGCCTCCCTAGCAAAAATCATGAACACTGAAGCTTTCTTT
CASLAKIMNTEAFF
>TRBJ1-4|NA|TRBV7-3|NA
TGTGCCAGCAGCTCCACAGGTGCAACTAATGAAAAACTGTTTTTT
CASSSTGATNEKLFF
>TRBJ1-5|NA|TRBV6-6|NA
TGTGCCAGCAGCCCCGGACGGGGGAATCAGCCCCAGCATTTT
CASSPGRGNQPQHF
>TRBJ1-1|NA|TRBV19|NA
TGTGCCAGTAGTATAAGAGGGAAGACGAACACTGAAGCTTTCTTT
CASSIRGKTNTEAFF
>TRBJ2-1|NA|TRBV11-2|NA
TGTGCCAGCAGCCGCCAGGAGGTCAATGAGCAGTTCTTC
CASSRQEVNEQFF
>TRBJ2-4|TRBD1|TRBV30|NA
TGTGCCTGGAGTGTAACAGGGGGGAACATTCAGTACTTC
CAWSVTGGNIQYF
>TRBJ2-5|TRBD2|TRBV5-1|NA
TGCGCCAGCAGCAGCGGGACGGTCCAAGAGACCCAGTACTTC
CASSSGTVQETQYF
>TRBJ2-1|NA|TRBV9|NA
TGTGCCAGCAGCGTAGGGACTGTCAACAATGAGCAGTTCTTC
CASSVGTVNNEQFF
>TRBJ2-2|NA|TRBV19|NA
TGTGCCAGTATGCAGGGGTGGACCGGGGAGCTGTTTTTT
CASMQGWTGELFF
>TRBJ2-7|NA|TRBV11-2|NA
TGTGCCAGCAGCACGAGTACAGGGATCGAGCAGTACTTC
CASSTSTGIEQYF
>TRBJ2-3|TRBD2|TRBV14|few
TGTGCCAGCAGCCAAGAACTAGCGGTCCCCACAGATACGCAGTATTTT
CASSQELAVPTDTQYF
>TRBJ2-7|NA|TRBV7-8|NA
TGTGCCAGCAGGCGGGACTCCTACGAGCAGTACTTC
CASRRDSYEQYF
>TRBJ1-1|TRBD1|TRBV2|NA
TGTGCCAGCGTTTACAGGGGCGGAACTGAAGCTTTCTTT
CASVYRGGTEAFF